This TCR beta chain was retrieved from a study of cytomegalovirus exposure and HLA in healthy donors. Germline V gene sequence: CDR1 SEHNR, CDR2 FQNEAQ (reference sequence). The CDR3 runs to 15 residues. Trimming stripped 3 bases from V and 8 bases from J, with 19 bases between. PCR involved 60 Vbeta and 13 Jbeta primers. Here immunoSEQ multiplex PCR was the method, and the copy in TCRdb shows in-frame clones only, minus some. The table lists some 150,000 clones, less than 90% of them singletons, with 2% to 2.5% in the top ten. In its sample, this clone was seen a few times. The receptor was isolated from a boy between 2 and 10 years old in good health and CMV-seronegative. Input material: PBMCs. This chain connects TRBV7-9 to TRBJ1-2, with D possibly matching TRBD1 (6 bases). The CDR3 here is CASSFGGARFRGYTF. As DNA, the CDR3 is TGTGCCAGCAGCTTTGGGGGGGCTCGCTTCAGGGGCTACACCTTC.